This entry describes one T cell receptor (beta chain). Its binding antigen is unknown. One base away there is no much larger clone; base qualities are not given. Additional DNA sequences in this sample encode the identical CDR3. The donors were healthy, HIV-negative adults who had no recently reported acute infections or vaccinations. Every donor was a Caucasian adult residing in Nashville, Tennessee, USA. Magnetic negative selection was used to enrich CD4+ T cells, after which naive cells were positively selected on CD45RA and the negative fraction became the memory subset. Blood was obtained by leukapheresis, after which PBMCs were separated by Ficoll-Histopaque density gradient centrifugation and cryopreserved in liquid nitrogen vapor phase. Analytical flow cytometry was used to check the purity and quantity of each magnetically sorted T cell population. Each sorted fraction had its genomic DNA isolated and then quantified by UV absorbance on a Nanodrop 2000c.

Using the deep immunoSEQ assay, TCR CDR3 regions were amplified from genomic DNA by multiplex PCR. Extracted genomic DNA from each cell subset was spread evenly across all wells of several immunoSEQ 96-well plates, with each plate serving as a replicate. For sorted subsets, each replicate PCR was loaded with about 0.2 ug genomic DNA, equivalent to 30,000 or so T cell genomes. The purified libraries were quantified using a Qubit 3.0 fluorometer, sized with a Bioanalyzer 2100, and then quantified again using the KAPA Library Quantification kit. Every immunoSEQ 96-well plate was sequenced on a dedicated single-read 150-cycle Illumina NextSeq 550 flow cell. Processing in the source paper ran as follows. The immunoSEQ output contained only junctional sequences without quality scores, so filtering could not match that applied to full-length reads. To assign V/J genes and CDR3, sequences were annotated using PyIR, a Python wrapper for IgBLAST v1.9, with IMGT germline references. Reads were filtered out if the reads had weak V/J assignments (E-value above 1e-6), no CDR3, stop codons, out-of-frame junctions, or ambiguous translated residues. A V3J clonotype was defined by an identical inferred V gene, J gene, and CDR3 amino acid sequence. Percentage overlap between repertoires was computed as shared unique clonotypes divided by the size of the smaller repertoire. RTK rarefaction, the Chao1 estimator, and Recon v2.1 estimates of unobserved clonotypes were used to assess repertoire richness. OLGA was used to compute generation probabilities for all TCRbeta clonotypes that the gDNA method yielded from a few donors. TCRdb provides this immuneACCESS table in a form limited to in-frame rearrangements. Some clones are lacking; in checked studies, under half of them reflect an unresolved V gene, and why the rest are absent is not known. The V and J calls and the clone size are those of that table, but D and trimming were determined from the DNA. Counted in this sample were roughly 1,000,000 clones; approximately 78% of them appeared once. The ten largest clones add up to approximately 0.52% of the sample.

CDR1 is given as LNHDA and CDR2 as SQIVND, both from the germline V gene (reference sequence). The CDR3, from cysteine to phenylalanine, totals 15 residues. This entry keeps only the CDR3 DNA: 45 bases, framed from base 1. Trimming costs V 5 bases and J 0 bases, and their ends lie 14 bases apart. These data originate in a study of shared clonotypes between healthy human individuals (dated by TCRdb to 2020 to 2021). Study-level background: The cohort comprised two women and a few men aged 18 to 49 years. Between about 0.8 and 9.5 billion PBMCs per donor were obtained by leukapheresis. For each donor, CD4 naive and CD4 memory were each run on three plates, CD8 naive on two plates, and CD8 memory on one plate. To increase sequencing depth and limit assay-specific biases, TCR repertoire library preparation and sequencing were carried out by different laboratories using diverse techniques. To estimate repertoire size and how much clonotypes are shared between individuals, the study performed deep sequencing of blood TCR repertoires from 4 to 6 healthy adults.

Here is what the overall study found, with its caveats: Because the study included only a small number of donors, the genetic and exposure-history diversity represented was limited. Compared with non-shared clonotypes, the clonotypes found in all four sorted-subset donors had higher generation probabilities. Sampling was limited to blood, and TCR repertoires in tissue likely differ from TCR repertoires in blood. Rarefaction of sorted-subset datasets indicated incomplete sequencing despite the large sequencing depth. Across a few donors, approximately 5% of naive CD4, roughly 3.5% of naive CD8, approximately 2.5% of memory CD4, and roughly 0.41% of memory CD8 clonotypes were shared. Naive subsets generally had larger estimated clonotype richness than memory subsets did. Pairwise subsampling indicated that sequencing depth was expected to affect the degree of clonotype sharing among donors.

What was sequenced was memory CD4+ T cells from PBMCs. The cell subset or site label for this specimen denotes: CD45RA-negative fraction. The chain is made from TRBV19 and TRBJ2-7; TRBD1 is a weak D gene call, 6 bases matching. This receptor was identified in a man aged 18 to 29 in good health. Some clones in this sample may be carry-over from other donors' samples. The CDR3 loop reads CASSSRQGSSYEQYF. In nucleotide form, the sequence is TGTGCCAGTAGTTCCCGGCAGGGGAGCTCCTACGAGCAGTACTTC.